This TCR beta chain was sequenced in a study of cytomegalovirus exposure and HLA in healthy donors. Study information: From about 180 million T cells, an earlier analysis saw 100 million to 140 million unique TCR beta sequences.

PCR involved 60 Vbeta and 13 Jbeta primers. Profiling relied on immunoSEQ multiplex PCR, and the TCRdb table lists in-frame clones only, not all of them. The sample holds about 89,000 clones, 85% seen once. V was pared by 6 bases and J by 0 bases, with 6 bases between. Germline assignment: CDR1 MNHEY and CDR2 SVGAGI. The CDR3 has 12 residues. The TCR comes from a middle-aged man in good health and CMV-seropositive. What was sequenced was PBMCs. The chain employs TRBV6-5 and TRBJ2-7, with unresolved D. The CDR3 sequence is CASSYSSYEQYF. The DNA of the CDR3 is TGTGCCAGCAGCTATAGCTCCTACGAGCAGTACTTC.